This TCR beta chain derives from a study of shared clonotypes between healthy human individuals. V lost 5 bases, J lost 5 bases, and 9 bases lay in between. Germline V lookup: CDR1 SGHVS, CDR2 FQNEAQ. This CDR3 is built from 12 residues. Assay: immunoSEQ multiplex PCR; the TCRdb copy retains only in-frame clones and omits some. The sample comprises approximately 1,000,000 clones, approximately 75% of which are singletons, and about 0.94% rests with the top ten. This sequence originates from a young man in good health. Some clones in this sample may be carry-over from other donors' samples. Material: memory CD4+ T cells from PBMCs. Subset here: CD45RA-negative fraction. The V and J genes are TRBV7-8 and TRBJ1-1; no definite D call. This CDR3 reads CASSQDRTEAFF. The CDR3 nucleotides read TGTGCCAGCAGCCAAGACCGTACTGAAGCTTTCTTT.